Included here is one T cell receptor beta chain sequence, with context. The antigen remains undetermined. The read finishes 3 residues shy of the CDR3 end, and the germline J gene is used to complete it. The protocol was immunoSEQ multiplex PCR, while the TCRdb copy is restricted to in-frame clones and leaves out a portion. Listed are roughly 36,000 clones; roughly 7.7% falls within the top ten. V shed 1 base, J shed 4 bases, and the junction held 6 bases outside the gene matches. Germline CDR1 is GTSNPN and CDR2 is SVGIG (reference sequence). The CDR3 is 15 residues long. This specimen comes from a study of T cells in women clearing cervical HPV infection. Whole-study findings and limits: Unknown T-cell numbers per sample may underlie the richness differences.

The sample consisted of blood buffy coat. The chain links TRBV30 to TRBJ1-4; TRBD1 aligns across 7 bases. The clonotype originates from a woman between 18 and 70 years old with a cervical HPV16 infection that either progressed to CIN3+ or cleared (not recorded which). The sequenced CDR3 bases are TGTGCCTGGAGTGGGGACAGCTTGAATAATGAAAAA. It yields the protein CAWSGDSLNNEK. In full, the CDR3 reads CAWSGDSLNNEKLFF. The whole variable domain, remainder taken from reference TRBV30 and TRBJ1-4, is SQTIHQWPATLVQPVGSPLSLECTVEGTSNPNLYWYRQAAGRGLQLLFYSVGIGQISSEVPQNLSASRPQDRQFILSSKKLLLSDSGFYLCAWSGDSLNNEKLFFGSGTQLSVL.